Presented here are 23 T cell receptor beta chains from one specimen sequenced in a study of blood T cell repertoires in COVID-19. This table comes from immunoSEQ multiplex PCR, and its TCRdb copy is limited to in-frame clones, with some not included. The sample has around 160,000 clones, roughly 89% seen once; the top ten hold 5.8%. The sequencing input was PBMCs or T cells enriched from blood (not recorded which). The source is a woman aged 45-65 years who had been exposed to COVID-19.

The V gene is TRBV27, the J gene TRBJ2-5; TRBD2 matches 10 bases. V gave up 2 bases and J gave up 1 base; unmatched junction bases: 4. The CDR3 runs 16 residues. Germline loops: CDR1 MNHEY, CDR2 SMNVEV (reference sequence). The CDR3 region has the DNA TGTGCCAGCAGTTTAGGGCTAGCGGGGGCCCAAGAGACCCAGTACTTC. Translation: CASSLGLAGAQETQYF.

The chain joins TRBV4-1 to TRBJ2-5; D remains ambiguous. V gave up 1 base and J gave up 6 bases, with 15 bases separating them. The germline CDR1 and CDR2 sequences are MGHRA and YSYEKL. CDR3 size: 15 residues. The CDR3 coding sequence is TGCGCCAGCAGCCAAGCAGGTGGTATCTCGAAGACCCAGTACTTC. It is translated as CASSQAGGISKTQYF.

This chain joins TRBV27 and TRBJ1-6; the D gene is possibly TRBD1 (6 bases). The CDR3 has 14 residues. The germline CDR1 and CDR2 sequences are MNHEY and SMNVEV (reference sequence). V was cut by 6 bases and J by 8 bases, with 14 bases left in between. This CDR3 reads CASRRGSGDSPLHF. The CDR3 DNA reads as TGTGCCAGCAGGAGGGGATCAGGGGATTCACCCCTCCACTTT.

This chain connects TRBV29-1 to TRBJ2-1, with D tentatively TRBD2 (6 bases). This CDR3 is built from 10 residues. V was trimmed by 7 bases and J by 8 bases, leaving 9 bases between them. Per the germline V gene, CDR1 is SQVTM and CDR2 is ANQGSEA. This chain's CDR3 is CSDGEDEQFF. In DNA, the CDR3 is TGCAGCGACGGGGAGGATGAGCAGTTCTTC.

The chain recombines TRBV7-9 with TRBJ1-2; D ambiguous. V gave up 2 bases and J gave up 6 bases, with 13 bases separating them. The CDR3 extends over 14 amino acids. CDR1 and CDR2 (germline): SEHNR, FQNEAQ (reference sequence). The CDR3 reads CASSLSLGSHGYTF. The CDR3 nucleotides read TGTGCCAGCAGCTTAAGTCTCGGGAGTCATGGCTACACCTTC.

In this sample, this clone turned up a few times. V is TRBV10-3 and J is TRBJ2-2, with D possibly being TRBD1 (6 bases). Germline CDR1 ENHRY, CDR2 SYGVKD. The V end was cut by 3 bases, the J end by 1 base, with 9 bases between. The CDR3 has 15 amino acids. The CDR3 DNA reads as TGTGCCATCAGTGACCTGGGACAGAACACCGGGGAGCTGTTTTTT. Translating gives CAISDLGQNTGELFF.

This clone appeared a few times. The gene calls are TRBV7-8 and TRBJ2-3; 8 positions match TRBD2. This CDR3 spans 16 amino acids. Germline V CDR1 and CDR2: SGHVS, FQNEAQ. V was clipped by 6 bases and J by 1 base; unmatched bases: 9. The CDR3, as DNA: TGTGCCAGCAGTTCCGAAGCGGGAGTAGGCACAGATACGCAGTATTTT. This translates into CASSSEAGVGTDTQYF. Full variable domain (remainder filled in from reference TRBV7-8 and TRBJ2-3): GAGVSQSPRYKVAKRGQDVALRCDPISGHVSLFWYQQALGQGPEFLTYFQNEAQLDKSGLPSDRFFAERPEGSVSTLKIQRTQQEDSAVYLCASSSEAGVGTDTQYFGPGTRLTVL.

The chain links TRBV4-1 to TRBJ2-5, with 11 bases aligning to TRBD2. The CDR3 has 17 residues. Germline CDR1 and CDR2: MGHRA and YSYEKL. The J segment lost 4 bases and the V segment lost 0 bases, leaving 7 bases of the junction unmatched. In DNA form, the CDR3 reads TGCGCCAGCAGCCAAGAGCCTAGCGGGGGGTCTGGAGAGACCCAGTACTTC. Encoded protein: CASSQEPSGGSGETQYF.

The rearrangement uses TRBV7-9 and TRBJ2-5, with TRBD2 matching over 8 bases. CDR3 length: 14 residues. The trim removed 5 bases at V and 4 bases at J, leaving 6 bases unmatched. Germline V gives CDR1 SEHNR, CDR2 FQNEAQ (reference sequence). CDR3 sequence reads: CASSRGTSRETQYF. DNA for the CDR3: TGTGCCAGCAGCCGAGGGACTAGTCGAGAGACCCAGTACTTC.

The chain employs TRBV5-1 and TRBJ1-3, with a tentative D call TRBD1 (5 bases). Germline values: CDR1 SGHRS, CDR2 YFSETQ. The CDR3 loop spans 14 amino acids. Between the trimmed V and J ends, which lost 1 base and 0 bases, there was a span of 5 bases. The CDR3 DNA reads TGCGCCAGCAGCTTGACAGGCTCTGGAAACACCATATATTTT. Translated: CASSLTGSGNTIYF.

The chain employs TRBV4-3 and TRBJ2-2; the match to TRBD2 covers 9 bases. Germline V gives CDR1 LGHNA, CDR2 YSLEER. The CDR3 is made up of 18 amino acids. After removal of 2 bases from V and 1 base from J, the junction contained 8 bases not matched to a gene. The CDR3 protein is CASSQSSGGLLNTGELFF. CDR3 sequence (DNA): TGCGCCAGCAGCCAAAGTAGCGGGGGCCTTCTGAACACCGGGGAGCTGTTTTTT.

The chain uses TRBV6-1 and TRBJ2-5; perhaps TRBD1 as D (6 bases). Germline V gene lookup returns CDR1 MNHNS and CDR2 SASEGT. The V gene lost 1 base and the J gene lost 6 bases, with 15 bases spanning the gap. This CDR3 is 15 amino acids long. The CDR3 protein is CASSEGGQGMKTQYF. CDR3 bases: TGTGCCAGCAGTGAAGGTGGCCAGGGGATGAAGACCCAGTACTTC.

The V call is TRBV27, the J call TRBJ1-4; 10 bases match TRBD1. Germline trimming cut 5 bases from V and 7 bases from J; bases unmatched to any gene: 13. The CDR3 sequence is 17 residues long. Germline V gene data show CDR1 as MNHEY and CDR2 as SMNVEV (reference sequence). The CDR3 here is CASSAAGQGRLGEKLFF. CDR3 bases: TGTGCCAGCAGTGCGGCGGGACAGGGGCGGTTGGGTGAAAAACTGTTTTTT.

The rearrangement joins TRBV29-1 to TRBJ2-7; 9 nucleotides agree with TRBD2. Trimming took 4 bases from V and 7 from J; bases not matched to a gene: 5. The CDR3 is made up of 12 amino acids. In germline, CDR1 is SQVTM, CDR2 ANQGSEA. The CDR3 bases are TGCAGCGTTGGGCTAGCGGGGCGAGAGCAGTACTTC. It is translated as CSVGLAGREQYF.

The chain combines TRBV9 with TRBJ2-7; the match to TRBD2 covers 9 bases. With V trimmed by 3 bases and J by 3 bases, 4 bases remained unmatched. CDR3 size: 14 residues. Germline CDR1 reads SGDLS; CDR2 reads YYNGEE. The CDR3 DNA sequence: TGTGCCAGCAGCGGTCCAGCGGGGGGCTACGAGCAGTACTTC. It yields the protein CASSGPAGGYEQYF.

The chain recombines TRBV27 with TRBJ1-4; D unresolved. Germline-derived CDR1 and CDR2 are MNHEY and SMNVEV (reference sequence). The CDR3 loop spans 15 amino acids. Trimming stripped 6 bases from V and 3 bases from J, with 14 bases between. The chain's CDR3 is CASSPRGLANEKLFF. The CDR3 DNA is TGTGCCAGCAGCCCTAGAGGGTTGGCTAATGAAAAACTGTTTTTT.

This clone showed up just a few times. The V and J genes are TRBV3-1 (or the pseudogene TRBV3-2) and TRBJ2-1; 9 positions match TRBD2. Looked up from germline, CDR1 is LGHDT and CDR2 is YNNKEL (reference sequence). The CDR3 runs to 15 residues. Trimming took 4 bases from V and 3 from J; bases not matched to a gene: 4. The CDR3 sequence is CASSRILAGYNEQFF. In DNA form, the CDR3 reads TGTGCCAGCAGCCGCATACTAGCGGGCTACAATGAGCAGTTCTTC.

The V call is TRBV6-5, the J call TRBJ1-5; 7 nucleotides agree with TRBD1. J lost 1 base, V lost 4 bases, and 7 bases had no gene match. This CDR3 spans 16 amino acids. Germline-derived CDR1 and CDR2 are MNHEY and SVGAGI. This CDR3 reads CASSLEQGLSNQPQHF. The CDR3 nucleotides are TGTGCCAGCAGTTTGGAACAGGGGCTAAGCAATCAGCCCCAGCATTTT.

V is TRBV5-4 and J is TRBJ2-7; tentative D call: TRBD2 (6 bases). CDR1 and CDR2 (germline): SGHNT, YYREEE (reference sequence). This CDR3 is 15 amino acids long. V gave up 4 bases and J gave up 0 bases, with 14 bases separating them. The CDR3 here is CASSLIGRGSYEQYF. Here the CDR3 DNA reads TGTGCCAGCAGCCTCATTGGGCGGGGCTCCTACGAGCAGTACTTC.

This clone was observed a single time. This rearrangement joins TRBV4-3 to TRBJ2-3; D call uncertain. There are 13 residues in the CDR3. Between the trimmed V and J ends, which lost 1 base and 2 bases, there was a span of 4 bases. Germline values: CDR1 LGHNA, CDR2 YSLEER. CDR3 coding DNA: TGCGCCAGCAGCCAAGCCAACACAGATACGCAGTATTTT. Residues: CASSQANTDTQYF.

The chain couples TRBV24-1 to TRBJ2-3, with 13 bases aligning to TRBD2. The CDR3 has 16 residues. The germline V gene has CDR1 KGHDR and CDR2 SFDVKD. V shed 3 bases, J shed 4 bases, and the junction held 3 bases outside the gene matches. The DNA for the CDR3 is TGTGCCACCAGTGATCACGGGACTAGCGGGGCAGATACGCAGTATTTT. Translated: CATSDHGTSGADTQYF.

V usage is TRBV6-2 or TRBV6-3 and J usage is TRBJ1-6; TRBD1 might be the D (5 bases). V was clipped by 0 bases and J by 7 bases, with 13 bases between them. Germline V gene lookup returns CDR1 MNHEY and CDR2 SVGEGT. The CDR3 covers 16 residues. This CDR3 is CASSYSWGSINSPLHF. CDR3 bases: TGTGCCAGCAGTTACTCTTGGGGCAGCATAAATTCACCCCTCCACTTT.

The V call is TRBV5-1, the J call TRBJ2-5, with 9 nucleotides matching TRBD1. V shed 4 bases, J shed 2 bases, and the junction held 3 bases outside the gene matches. CDR1 and CDR2 (germline): SGHRS, YFSETQ. The CDR3 extends over 14 amino acids. The CDR3 coding sequence is TGCGCCAGCAGCCAGGGACAGGGTCAAGAGACCCAGTACTTC. The encoded protein is CASSQGQGQETQYF.